The sequence of this TCR beta chain was determined in a study of T cells in Graves' hyperthyroidism and ophthalmopathy. This sample holds PBMCs from 8.5 to 10 ml fresh peripheral blood. This clonotype was counted a few times. Its cognate antigen is unknown. The CDR3 has 15 amino acids. The ends lost 1 base at V and 0 bases at J; junction bases unmatched: 4. Germline values: CDR1 DFQATT, CDR2 SNEGSKA (reference sequence). Study-wide results and caveats: Researchers found most expanded thyroid clonotypes above 0.001 in blood as well.

There were TCR beta CDR3 regions amplified from RNA transcripts. Researchers ran a first-round RT-PCR on the TCR CDR3 using the HTBI primer set. MiXCR, run by TCRdb on the multiplex PCR reads, gives a single entry per CDR3 protein. The sample has roughly 840,000 distinct CDR3 sequences; more than 30% are singletons. This chain uses TRBV20-1 with TRBJ1-1; the match to TRBD1 covers 8 bases. Sequenced: blood. This TCR derives from a man aged 18 to 29 with Graves' hyperthyroidism. The CDR3 sequence: CSARVTGQVNTEAFF. The CDR3 DNA sequence: TGCAGTGCTAGAGTTACGGGACAGGTGAACACTGAAGCTTTCTTT.